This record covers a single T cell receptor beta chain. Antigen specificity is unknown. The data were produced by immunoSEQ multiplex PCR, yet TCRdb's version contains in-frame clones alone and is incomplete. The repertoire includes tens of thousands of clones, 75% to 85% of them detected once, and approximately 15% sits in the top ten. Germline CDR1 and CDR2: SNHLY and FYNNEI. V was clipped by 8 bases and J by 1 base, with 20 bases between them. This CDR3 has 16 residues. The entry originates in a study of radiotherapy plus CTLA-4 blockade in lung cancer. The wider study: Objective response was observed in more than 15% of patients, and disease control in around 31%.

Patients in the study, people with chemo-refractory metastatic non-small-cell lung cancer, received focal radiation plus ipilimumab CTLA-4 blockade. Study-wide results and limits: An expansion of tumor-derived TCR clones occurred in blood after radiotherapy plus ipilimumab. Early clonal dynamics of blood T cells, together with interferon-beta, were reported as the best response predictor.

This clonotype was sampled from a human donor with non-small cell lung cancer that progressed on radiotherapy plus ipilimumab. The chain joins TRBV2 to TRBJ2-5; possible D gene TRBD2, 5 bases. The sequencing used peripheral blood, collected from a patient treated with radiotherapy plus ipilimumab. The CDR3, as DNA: TGTGCCAGCCCCCTAGGGCGGGTGGGAATCCAAGAGACCCAGTACTTC. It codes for CASPLGRVGIQETQYF.